This T cell receptor (beta chain) comes out of a study of prognosis after radiotherapy for stage I lung cancer (dated by TCRdb to about 2021). Context from the whole study: Between early 2018 and early 2019, 20 or so patients with stage I NSCLC were enrolled in Nanjing, China. Among the enrolled patients, fourteen had newly diagnosed primary stage I lung tumors, while about five had oligometastatic NSCLC following surgical resection of the primary tumor. Every patient was regarded as medically inoperable, because of comorbidities in approximately 12 cases and refusal of surgery in six to eight cases. The cohort included under 15 men and about six women, with a median age of about 70 years and a range of roughly 53 to 90 years. Tumor histology was squamous cell carcinoma in seven or eight patients and adenocarcinoma in some 13. SBRT was given in 3 to 5 fractions with a biologically effective dose of at least 100 Gy, using image-guided IMRT or VMAT. In every patient, SBRT was given without any concurrent therapy. After SBRT, distant metastases developed in four of the 19 patients at a median of approximately seven months, while the remaining 15 patients had no significant progression. Peripheral blood TCR beta repertoires were profiled in stage I NSCLC patients before and after stereotactic body radiotherapy, and the study then linked these repertoires to distant failure. A total of approximately 40 blood samples from around 19 patients were sequenced, with one sample obtained before and one obtained after SBRT for each patient.

The investigation overall reported the following: Differences by metastasis status were reportedly seen in TRBV and TRBJ usage frequencies, involving two V genes at baseline and, after SBRT, nine V genes and two J genes. No determination of tumor specificity was made for expanded TCR clones. Post-SBRT Shannon entropy and its change from baseline were lower in patients who developed distant metastases; baseline Shannon entropy was not associated with metastases. A decrease in unique TCR clone counts was observed after SBRT (median about 9,400 before versus approximately 6,900 after; Wilcoxon paired P=0.011). All reported P values were unadjusted for multiple comparisons. The small cohort and short follow-up limited the study, so independent validation of the findings is needed.

A history of other malignancies or of prior chemotherapy or radiotherapy was absent in all patients, and node-negative disease was shown on CT and PET/CT in all patients. At each of two time points, six milliliters of peripheral venous blood were collected into EDTA tubes. Ficoll-Paque Plus density-gradient centrifugation was used to isolate PBMCs. Immediately after collection, samples were stored at -80 degrees C until analysis. Via the germline V gene (reference sequence), CDR1 is LGHDT and CDR2 YNNKEL. From the cysteine through the phenylalanine, the CDR3 covers 13 amino acids. Only the CDR3 DNA is retained, 39 bases long and in frame from the first base. Two rounds of multiplex PCR were performed to amplify the TCR beta CDR3 region from genomic DNA. The first PCR round used primers specific to each TRBV and TRBJ gene, and the primer sequences were filed in Chinese patent CN105087789A. Universal primers were used in the second PCR round. The Roche High Pure PCR Template Preparation Kit was used to extract genomic DNA from frozen PBMCs. The libraries underwent paired-end sequencing with 151 bp reads on an Illumina HiSeq 3000. As for the original processing: CutAdapt was used to discard raw reads that did not contain the multiplex PCR primer sequences. PEAR was used to merge high-quality paired reads into contigs. By aligning each contig to reference sequences, MiXCR assigned the TRB V, D and J gene segments to that contig. To remove sequencing errors, CDR3 sequences were clustered according to base quality and sequence similarity. Diversity was calculated as Shannon entropy divided by the natural log of the number of productive TCR sequences. One minus Shannon entropy divided by the natural log of the number of unique clonotypes was used as the definition of clonality. Progression-free survival cut-offs for repertoire metrics were chosen using the Youden index of ROC curves, with analyses run in R 3.5.3. TCRdb handled the public reads itself, with Q25 trimming in fastp and clone calling in MiXCR, and kept productive beta chains. Rows are unified per CDR3 protein, each entry keeping the most common DNA and genes. For this entry, the V and J calls and clone size follow TCRdb and not the study's own pipeline. The sample yields more than 15,000 distinct CDR3 sequences; 44% were counted once. The ten largest make up around 44% of the sample.

This clonotype was counted many times. The target of this receptor is not known. An end of the junction differs from the germline gene, which may be a read error. Recombination linked TRBV3-1 to TRBJ1-1, with a tentative D gene TRBD1 over 5 matching bases. The source is a donor over 45 with non-small cell lung cancer. The starting material was PBMCs, obtained before or after stereotactic body radiation therapy (not recorded which). CDR3 protein: CASSQELGRAQRF. At the DNA level, the sequence is TGTGCCAGCAGCCAAGAGTTGGGACGGGCCCAGAGGTTT.